This TCR beta chain was captured in a study of OX40 agonist ivuxolimab in advanced cancers. Study at large: While on treatment, patients had intravenous ivuxolimab at 0.01 to 10 mg/kg every 2 weeks.

This CDR3 spans 15 amino acids. Germline V CDR1 and CDR2: SGHNT, YYREEE (reference sequence). With 3 bases removed from V and 5 bases from J, the gap between germline ends came to 14 bases. Using immunoSEQ multiplex PCR, the repertoire was profiled, and TCRdb retains in-frame clones only, with some absent. The repertoire consists of tens of thousands of clones, with about 83% occurring once and the leading ten covering around 1.5%. The genes are TRBV5-4 and TRBJ1-4, with D unresolved. The source is an adult with an advanced solid tumor such as melanoma, head and neck, liver or kidney cancer. The sequences come from CD4+ or CD8+ T cells sorted from blood, collected in a trial of the OX40 agonist ivuxolimab. CDR3 sequence: CASSSRTSPNEKLFF. Written as DNA, the CDR3 is TGTGCCAGCAGCTCCCGGACGTCCCCCAATGAAAAACTGTTTTTT.